This T cell receptor beta chain was captured in a study of CD8+ T cells in alopecia areata. V gave up 6 bases and J gave up 2 bases, with 14 bases separating them. This CDR3 spans 14 amino acids. The germline gives CDR1 SNHLY, CDR2 FYNNEI. Alopecia areata patients had lesional scalp punch biopsies and peripheral blood taken from them. Once RNA had been extracted, it was reverse transcribed into cDNA to act as the sequencing template. This table comes from immunoSEQ multiplex PCR, and its TCRdb copy is limited to in-frame clones, with some not included. The sample includes hundreds of thousands of clones, 57% seen only once; the top ten take 0.45%.

Sequencing used CD4+ T cells sorted from blood, obtained at week 0. This clonotype was sampled from a human donor with alopecia areata. This chain links TRBV2 with TRBJ2-7; possibly TRBD1 for D (5 bases). The CDR3, as DNA: TGTGCCAGCAGGCAATTACAGGCGCCCTACGAGCAGTACTTC. Translated: CASRQLQAPYEQYF.